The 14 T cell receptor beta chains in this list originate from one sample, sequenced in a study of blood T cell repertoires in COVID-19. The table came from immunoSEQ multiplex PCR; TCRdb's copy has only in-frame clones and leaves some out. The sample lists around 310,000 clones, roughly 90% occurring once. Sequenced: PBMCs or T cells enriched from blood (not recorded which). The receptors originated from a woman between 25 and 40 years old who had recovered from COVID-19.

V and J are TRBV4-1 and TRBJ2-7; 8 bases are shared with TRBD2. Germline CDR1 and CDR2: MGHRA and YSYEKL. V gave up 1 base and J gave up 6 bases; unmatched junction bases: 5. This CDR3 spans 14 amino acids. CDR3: CASSQVQREREQYF. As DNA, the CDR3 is TGCGCCAGCAGCCAAGTACAGCGGGAGCGCGAGCAGTACTTC.

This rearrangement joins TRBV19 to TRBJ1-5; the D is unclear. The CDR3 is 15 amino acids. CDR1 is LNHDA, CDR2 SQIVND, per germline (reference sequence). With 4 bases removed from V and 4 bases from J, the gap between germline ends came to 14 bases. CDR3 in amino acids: CASSNIGQRNQPQHF. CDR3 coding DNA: TGTGCCAGTAGTAACATTGGGCAGAGAAATCAGCCCCAGCATTTT.

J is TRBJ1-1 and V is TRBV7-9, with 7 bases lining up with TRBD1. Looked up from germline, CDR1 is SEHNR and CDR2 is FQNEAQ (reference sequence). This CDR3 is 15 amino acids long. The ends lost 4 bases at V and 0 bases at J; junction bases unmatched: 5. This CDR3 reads CASSSGQSMNTEAFF. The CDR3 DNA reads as TGTGCCAGCAGCTCGGGACAGAGCATGAACACTGAAGCTTTCTTT.

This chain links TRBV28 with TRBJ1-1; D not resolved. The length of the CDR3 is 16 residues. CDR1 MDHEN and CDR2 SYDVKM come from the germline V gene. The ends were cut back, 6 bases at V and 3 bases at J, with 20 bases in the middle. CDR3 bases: TGTGCCAGCAGGACCGGAGACGACTTTGAATACACTGAAGCTTTCTTT. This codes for CASRTGDDFEYTEAFF.

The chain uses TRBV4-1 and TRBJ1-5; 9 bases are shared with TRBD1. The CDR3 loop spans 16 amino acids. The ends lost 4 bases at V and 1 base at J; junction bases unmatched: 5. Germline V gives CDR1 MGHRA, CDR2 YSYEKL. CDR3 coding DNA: TGCGCCAGCAGCCGAACAGGGGGCTCGAGCAATCAGCCCCAGCATTTT. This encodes CASSRTGGSSNQPQHF.

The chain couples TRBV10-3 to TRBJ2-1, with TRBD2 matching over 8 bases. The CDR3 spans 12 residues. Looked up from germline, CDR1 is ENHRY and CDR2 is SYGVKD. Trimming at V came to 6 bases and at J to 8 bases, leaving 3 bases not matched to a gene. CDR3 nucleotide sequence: TGTGCCATCAGCGGGAGGGTCGATGAGCAGTTCTTC. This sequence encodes CAISGRVDEQFF.

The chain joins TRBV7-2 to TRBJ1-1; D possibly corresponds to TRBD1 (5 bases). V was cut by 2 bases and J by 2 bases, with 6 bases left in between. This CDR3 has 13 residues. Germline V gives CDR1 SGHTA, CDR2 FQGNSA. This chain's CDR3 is CASSLQGNTEAFF. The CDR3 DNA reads TGTGCCAGCAGCTTACAGGGTAACACTGAAGCTTTCTTT.

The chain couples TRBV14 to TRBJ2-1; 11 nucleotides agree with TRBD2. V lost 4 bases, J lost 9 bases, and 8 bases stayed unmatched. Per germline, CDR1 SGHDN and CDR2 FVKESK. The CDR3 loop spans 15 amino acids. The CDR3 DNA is TGTGCCAGCAGCCCACGTTATACTAGCGGGAGTGAGCAGTTCTTC. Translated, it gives CASSPRYTSGSEQFF.

The CDR3 bases are TGTGCCAGCAGCCCAGGGACTAGCGGAGGGGAGCAGTTCTTC. This gives the protein CASSPGTSGGEQFF. This rearrangement joins TRBV5-5 to TRBJ2-1; 11 bases match TRBD2. The CDR3 loop spans 14 amino acids. V dropped 4 bases and J dropped 10; count of bases not matched to a gene: 7. Germline V gene data show CDR1 as SGHKS and CDR2 as YYEKEE (reference sequence).

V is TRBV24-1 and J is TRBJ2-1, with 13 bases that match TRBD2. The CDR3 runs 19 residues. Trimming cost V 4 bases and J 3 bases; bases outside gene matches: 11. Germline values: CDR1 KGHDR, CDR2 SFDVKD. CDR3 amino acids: CATSDWTSGSPVLYNEQFF. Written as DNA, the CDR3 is TGTGCCACCAGTGACTGGACTAGCGGGAGCCCGGTTCTCTACAATGAGCAGTTCTTC.

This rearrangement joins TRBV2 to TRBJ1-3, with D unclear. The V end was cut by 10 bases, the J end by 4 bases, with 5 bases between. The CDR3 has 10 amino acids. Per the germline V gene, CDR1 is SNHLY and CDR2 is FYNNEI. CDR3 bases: TGTGCCACCCAGGGAAACACCATATATTTT. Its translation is CATQGNTIYF. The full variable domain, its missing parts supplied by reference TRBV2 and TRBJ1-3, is EPEVTQTPSHQVTQMGQEVILRCVPISNHLYFYWYRQILGQKVEFLVSFYNNEISEKSEIFDDQFSVERPDGSNFTLKIRSTKLEDSAMYFCATQGNTIYFGEGSWLTVV.

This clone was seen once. The CDR3 DNA reads as TGTGCCAGCAGCTTAGATATCCCGGGAAGAAATGAAAAACTGTTTTTT. Amino acid sequence: CASSLDIPGRNEKLFF. The chain uses TRBV7-6 and TRBJ1-4; unclear D gene. Trimming shortened V by 1 base and J by 5 bases, and 14 bases separated the two germline ends. Germline loops: CDR1 SGHVS, CDR2 FNYEAQ. The CDR3 runs to 16 residues. Looking up the rest from reference TRBV7-6 and TRBJ1-4 gives the full variable domain: GAGVSQSPRYKVTKRGQDVALRCDPISGHVSLYWYRQALGQGPEFLTYFNYEAQQDKSGLPNDRFSAERPEGSISTLTIQRTEQRDSAMYRCASSLDIPGRNEKLFFGSGTQLSVL.

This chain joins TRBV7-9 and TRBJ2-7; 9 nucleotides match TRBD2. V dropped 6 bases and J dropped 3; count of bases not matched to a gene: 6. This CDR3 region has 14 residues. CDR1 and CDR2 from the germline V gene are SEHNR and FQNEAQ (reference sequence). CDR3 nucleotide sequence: TGTGCCAGCAGTCAGACTAGCGGATTCTACGAGCAGTACTTC. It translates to CASSQTSGFYEQYF.

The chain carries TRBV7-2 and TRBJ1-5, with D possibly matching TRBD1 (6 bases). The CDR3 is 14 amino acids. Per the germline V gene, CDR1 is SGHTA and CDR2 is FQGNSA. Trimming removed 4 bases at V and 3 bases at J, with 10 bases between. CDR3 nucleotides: TGTGCCAGCAGCTCGGACAGTTTCAATCAGCCCCAGCATTTT. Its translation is CASSSDSFNQPQHF.